The TCR beta chain under discussion was sequenced for a study of cytomegalovirus exposure and HLA in healthy donors. For the study at large: Most genotyped donors, roughly 80% of more than 300, had Caucasian-associated genetic ancestry.

Per the germline V gene, CDR1 is KGHSH and CDR2 is LQKENI. Trimming removed 3 bases from V and 2 bases from J; junction bases left unmatched: 7. This CDR3 comprises 17 residues. Notes on the study in general: TCR beta chain V- and J-gene trimming was linked, in a later analysis, to a missense variant in DCLRE1C. For most subjects, TCR beta sequences were reported to predict HLA-A and HLA-B alleles with accuracy.

Both 60 Vbeta primers and 13 Jbeta primers went into the PCR. Measured with immunoSEQ multiplex PCR; TCRdb has only the in-frame clones, and not every one. The data contain about 100,000 clones, more than 70% of them seen just once; the ten biggest clones take up 8.5% to 10%. Donors sampled were nominally healthy, though unrecorded immune exposures were likely. To note about this clone: The target antigen is unknown.

The V and J genes are TRBV18 and TRBJ2-3; TRBD2 agrees at 11 bases. The TCR comes from a male donor in good health and CMV-seropositive. The sequenced material came from PBMCs. This chain's CDR3 is CASSPFSSGRFTDTQYF. The CDR3 DNA follows: TGTGCCAGCTCACCTTTCTCTAGCGGGAGGTTCACAGATACGCAGTATTTT. Supplemented by reference TRBV18 and TRBJ2-3, the full variable domain reads NAGVMQNPRHLVRRRGQEARLRCSPMKGHSHVYWYRQLPEEGLKFMVYLQKENIIDESGMPKERFSAEFPKEGPSILRIQQVVRGDSAAYFCASSPFSSGRFTDTQYFGPGTRLTVL.